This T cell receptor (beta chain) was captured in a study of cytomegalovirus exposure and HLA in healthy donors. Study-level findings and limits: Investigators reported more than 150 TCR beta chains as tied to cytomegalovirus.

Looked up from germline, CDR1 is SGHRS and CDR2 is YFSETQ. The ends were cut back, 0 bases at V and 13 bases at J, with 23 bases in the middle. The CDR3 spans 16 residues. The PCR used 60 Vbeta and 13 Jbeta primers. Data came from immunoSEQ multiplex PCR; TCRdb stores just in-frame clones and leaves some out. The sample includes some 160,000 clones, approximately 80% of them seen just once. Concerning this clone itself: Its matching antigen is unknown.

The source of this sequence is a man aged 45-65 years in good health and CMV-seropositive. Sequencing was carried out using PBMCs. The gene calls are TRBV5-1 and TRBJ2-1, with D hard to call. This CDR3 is CASSLASKTNTMVQFF. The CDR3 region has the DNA TGCGCCAGCAGCTTGGCTTCGAAAACTAACACCATGGTCCAGTTCTTC.